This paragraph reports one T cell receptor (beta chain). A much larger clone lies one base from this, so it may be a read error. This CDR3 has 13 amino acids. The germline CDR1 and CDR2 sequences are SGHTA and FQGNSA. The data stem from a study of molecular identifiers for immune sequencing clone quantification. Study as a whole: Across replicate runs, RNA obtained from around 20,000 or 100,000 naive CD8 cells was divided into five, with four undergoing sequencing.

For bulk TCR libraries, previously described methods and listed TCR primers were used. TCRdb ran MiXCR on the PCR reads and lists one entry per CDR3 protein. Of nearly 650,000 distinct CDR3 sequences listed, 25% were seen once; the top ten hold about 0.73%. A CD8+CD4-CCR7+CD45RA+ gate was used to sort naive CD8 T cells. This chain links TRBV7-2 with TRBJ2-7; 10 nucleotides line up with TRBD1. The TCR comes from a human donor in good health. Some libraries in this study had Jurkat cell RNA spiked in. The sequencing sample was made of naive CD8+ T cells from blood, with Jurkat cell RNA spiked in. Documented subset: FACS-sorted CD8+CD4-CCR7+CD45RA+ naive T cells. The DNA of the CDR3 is TGTGCCTGCAGCCCGGGACAGGGGACCGAGCAGTACTTC. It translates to CACSPGQGTEQYF.